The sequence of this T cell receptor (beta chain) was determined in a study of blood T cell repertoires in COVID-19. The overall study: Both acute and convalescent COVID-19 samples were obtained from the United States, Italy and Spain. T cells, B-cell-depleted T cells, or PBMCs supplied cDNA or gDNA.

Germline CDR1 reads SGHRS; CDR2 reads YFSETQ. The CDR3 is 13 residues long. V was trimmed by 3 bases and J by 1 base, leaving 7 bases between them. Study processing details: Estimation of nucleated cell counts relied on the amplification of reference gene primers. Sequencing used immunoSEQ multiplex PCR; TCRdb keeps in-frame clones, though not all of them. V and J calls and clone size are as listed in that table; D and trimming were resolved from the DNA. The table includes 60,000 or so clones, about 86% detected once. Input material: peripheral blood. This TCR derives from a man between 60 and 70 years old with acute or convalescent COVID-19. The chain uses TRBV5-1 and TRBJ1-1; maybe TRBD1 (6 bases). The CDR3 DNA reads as TGCGCCAGCAGCTGGGGACAGAACACTGAAGCTTTCTTT. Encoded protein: CASSWGQNTEAFF.